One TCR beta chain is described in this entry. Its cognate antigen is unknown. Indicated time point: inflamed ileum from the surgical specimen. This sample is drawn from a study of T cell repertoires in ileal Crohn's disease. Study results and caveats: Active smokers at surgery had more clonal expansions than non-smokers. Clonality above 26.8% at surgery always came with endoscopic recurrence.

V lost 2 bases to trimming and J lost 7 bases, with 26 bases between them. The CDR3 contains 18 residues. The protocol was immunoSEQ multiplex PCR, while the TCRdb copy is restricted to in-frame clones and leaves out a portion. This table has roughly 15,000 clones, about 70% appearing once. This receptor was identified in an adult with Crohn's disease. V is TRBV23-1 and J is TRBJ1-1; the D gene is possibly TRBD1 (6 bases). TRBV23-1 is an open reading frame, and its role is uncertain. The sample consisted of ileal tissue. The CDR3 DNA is TGCGCCAGCAGTCAACCTGTGGGACAAGGAACCGCCGACCTTGAAGCTTTCTTT. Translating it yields CASSQPVGQGTADLEAFF.